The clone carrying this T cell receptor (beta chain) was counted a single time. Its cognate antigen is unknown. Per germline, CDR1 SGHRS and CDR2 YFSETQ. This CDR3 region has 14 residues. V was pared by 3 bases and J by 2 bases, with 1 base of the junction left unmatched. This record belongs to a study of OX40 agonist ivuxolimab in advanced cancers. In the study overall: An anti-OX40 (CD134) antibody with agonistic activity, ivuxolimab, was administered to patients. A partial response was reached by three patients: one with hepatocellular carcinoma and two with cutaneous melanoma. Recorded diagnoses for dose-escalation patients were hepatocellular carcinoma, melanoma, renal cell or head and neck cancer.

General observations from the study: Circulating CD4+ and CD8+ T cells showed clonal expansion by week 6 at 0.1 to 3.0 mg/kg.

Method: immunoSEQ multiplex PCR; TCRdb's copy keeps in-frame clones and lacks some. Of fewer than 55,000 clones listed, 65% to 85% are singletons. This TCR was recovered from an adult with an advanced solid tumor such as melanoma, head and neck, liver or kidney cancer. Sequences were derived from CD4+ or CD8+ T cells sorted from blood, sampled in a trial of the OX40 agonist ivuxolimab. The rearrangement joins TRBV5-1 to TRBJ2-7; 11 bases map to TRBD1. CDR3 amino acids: CASSWTGGAYEQYF. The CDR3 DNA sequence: TGCGCCAGCAGCTGGACAGGGGGCGCCTACGAGCAGTACTTC. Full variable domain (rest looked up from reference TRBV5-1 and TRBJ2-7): KAGVTQTPRYLIKTRGQQVTLSCSPISGHRSVSWYQQTPGQGLQFLFEYFSETQRNKGNFPGRFSGRQFSNSRSEMNVSTLELGDSALYLCASSWTGGAYEQYFGPGTRLTVT.